These 9 T cell receptor beta chains share one sample of origin, sequenced in a study of OX40 agonist ivuxolimab in advanced cancers. Produced via immunoSEQ multiplex PCR; TCRdb's table is partial and in-frame only. The table has 25,000 to 35,000 clones, approximately 88% seen once. The source material was CD4+ or CD8+ T cells sorted from blood, sampled in a trial of the OX40 agonist ivuxolimab. The source is an adult with an advanced solid tumor such as melanoma, head and neck, liver or kidney cancer.

This clone was seen a few times. The V gene is TRBV9, the J gene TRBJ2-7; D is undetermined. The CDR3 is made up of 13 amino acids. The germline V and J ends were trimmed by 0 bases and 1 base, with 5 bases remaining between them. Germline CDR1 is SGDLS and CDR2 is YYNGEE. The CDR3, as DNA: TGTGCCAGCAGCGTAGGTGAATCCTACGAGCAGTACTTC. Protein product: CASSVGESYEQYF.

This CDR3 reads CASSPSGGASDTQYF. CDR3 sequence (DNA): TGTGCCAGCAGCCCGAGCGGGGGGGCGTCGGATACGCAGTATTTT. This chain links TRBV9 with TRBJ2-3; 10 bases map to TRBD2. The V gene's germline CDR1 is SGDLS and CDR2 YYNGEE. The V segment lost 4 bases and the J segment 6 bases; nucleotides outside the gene matches: 8. There are 15 residues in the CDR3.

The rearrangement joins TRBV13 to TRBJ2-3, with 7 bases aligning to TRBD1. CDR3 size: 15 residues. CDR1 and CDR2 from the germline V gene are PRHDT and FYEKMQ (reference sequence). V dropped 5 bases and J dropped 0; count of bases not matched to a gene: 5. CDR3 nucleotides: TGTGCCAGCAGCGGGGGACAGCCTAGCACAGATACGCAGTATTTT. It is translated as CASSGGQPSTDTQYF.

The V and J genes are TRBV9 and TRBJ1-1; no clear D. There are 13 residues in the CDR3. The V and J ends lost 3 bases and 1 base respectively, with 7 bases between them. Germline V gene lookup returns CDR1 SGDLS and CDR2 YYNGEE. As DNA, the CDR3 is TGTGCCAGCAGCGCCCGGCCGAACACTGAAGCTTTCTTT. It yields the protein CASSARPNTEAFF.

CDR3 sequence: CASSWLAGGSTDTQYF. The CDR3 region has the DNA TGTGCCAGCAGCTGGCTAGCGGGGGGGAGCACAGATACGCAGTATTTT. This chain connects TRBV7-6 to TRBJ2-3, with TRBD2 matching 12 bases. The CDR3 has 16 amino acids. Germline CDR1 is SGHVS and CDR2 is FNYEAQ. After removal of 4 bases from V and 0 bases from J, the junction contained 2 bases not matched to a gene.

V gene TRBV5-1 combines with J gene TRBJ2-3; D ambiguous. The CDR3 is 15 residues long. The V end lost 6 bases, the J end lost 0 bases, and 14 bases lay between the germline ends. The germline CDR1 and CDR2 sequences are SGHRS and YFSETQ. CDR3 region: CASTDGGSSTDTQYF. The CDR3 DNA reads as TGCGCCAGCACCGACGGCGGTTCTAGCACAGATACGCAGTATTTT.

The chain couples TRBV9 to TRBJ2-1; D assignment may be TRBD1 or TRBD2 (5 bases each). Deletions cut 0 bases from V and 8 bases from J, with 12 bases between. Germline CDR1 reads SGDLS; CDR2 reads YYNGEE. The CDR3 length is 14 residues. The DNA for the CDR3 is TGTGCCAGCAGCGTAGCCCCCGGGGCGCATGAGCAGTTCTTC. This codes for CASSVAPGAHEQFF.

The chain links TRBV28 to TRBJ2-7; D uncertain. The V gene's germline CDR1 is MDHEN and CDR2 SYDVKM. The CDR3 spans 13 residues. Trimming removed 1 base from V and 3 bases from J, with 7 bases in between. The CDR3 nucleotides read TGTGCCAGCAGTTTATCCCTAATCTACGAGCAGTACTTC. It codes for CASSLSLIYEQYF.

This clone occurred a few times. This rearrangement joins TRBV5-1 to TRBJ2-7, with D unresolved. V lost 1 base and J lost 4, with 6 bases in between. Germline CDR1 and CDR2: SGHRS and YFSETQ. The CDR3 is made up of 12 amino acids. The CDR3 sequence: CASSLSPYEQYF. The CDR3 region has the DNA TGCGCCAGCAGCTTGAGCCCATACGAGCAGTACTTC.